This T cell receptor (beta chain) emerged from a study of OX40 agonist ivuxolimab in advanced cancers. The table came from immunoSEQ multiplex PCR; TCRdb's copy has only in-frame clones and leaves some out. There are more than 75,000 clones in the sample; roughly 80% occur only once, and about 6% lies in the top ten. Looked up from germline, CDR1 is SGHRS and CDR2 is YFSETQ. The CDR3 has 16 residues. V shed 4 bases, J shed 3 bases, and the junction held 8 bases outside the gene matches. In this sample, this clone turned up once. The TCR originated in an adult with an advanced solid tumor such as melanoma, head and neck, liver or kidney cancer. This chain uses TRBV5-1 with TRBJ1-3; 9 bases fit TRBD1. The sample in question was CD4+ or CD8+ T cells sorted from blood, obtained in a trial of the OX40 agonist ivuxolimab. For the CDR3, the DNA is TGCGCCAGCAGCGCCCCGGGACAGGGTGGTGGAAACACCATATATTTT. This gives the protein CASSAPGQGGGNTIYF.